Listed here is a single T cell receptor beta chain. The data derive from a study of shared clonotypes between healthy human individuals. The method was immunoSEQ multiplex PCR; TCRdb's version includes in-frame clones alone and lacks a portion of them. The sample has around 2.5 million clones; more than 85% are singletons. J lost 5 bases, V lost 3 bases, and 6 bases had no gene match. The CDR3 has 13 residues. Germline V gene sequence: CDR1 GTSNPN, CDR2 SVGIG (reference sequence). Sequenced material: naive CD4+ T cells from PBMCs. Described subset: CD45RA+ positively selected. The sequence was collected from a man between 18 and 35 years old in good health. Some clones in this sample may be carry-over from other donors' samples. The chain links TRBV30 to TRBJ1-2; 7 nucleotides align to TRBD1. In DNA, the CDR3 is TGTGCCTGGAGCCGGGACAGACAGTATGGCTACACCTTC. Translating it yields CAWSRDRQYGYTF.